This T cell receptor (beta chain) was identified during a study of monozygotic twins with cystic fibrosis. Whole-study findings and limits: Clonality was generally low (median around 0.0098), higher in the most severe patients.

TCRdb's copy holds only in-frame clones and misses some; the assay was immunoSEQ multiplex PCR. This table has around 23,000 clones, around 93% appearing once. Trimming shortened V by 1 base and J by 1 base, and 8 bases separated the two germline ends. CDR3 length: 14 amino acids. Germline CDR1 is GTSNPN and CDR2 is SVGIG (reference sequence). Note on this clone: The antigen is undetermined.

Sequences were obtained from blood. The chain carries TRBV30 and TRBJ1-3; D gene ambiguous. The TCR originated in a girl under 10 years old with cystic fibrosis. DNA of the CDR3: TGTGCCTGGAGTGGGGGTAATTCTGGAAACACCATATATTTT. Amino acid sequence: CAWSGGNSGNTIYF.